A single sample gave rise to the 27 T cell receptor beta chains below, sequenced in a study of response to subunit inactivated influenza vaccine. TCRdb called the RT-PCR reads again in MiXCR, with one record for every CDR3 protein. The table has 450,000 to 600,000 distinct CDR3 sequences, approximately 15% seen once. This sample comprised CD4+ T cells sorted from PBMCs, obtained roughly 24 months after vaccination. These receptors all stem from a man between 50 and 75 years old who received an inactivated influenza vaccine.

This clonotype was seen ten or more times. The rearrangement links TRBV7-8 to TRBJ1-6; 7 nucleotides line up with TRBD1. Losses at the gene ends were 6 bases for V and 9 bases for J; bases not matched to a gene: 11. The CDR3 consists of 15 residues. Germline values: CDR1 SGHVS, CDR2 FQNEAQ. Here the CDR3 reads CASRRGDSDRSPLHF. DNA for the CDR3: TGTGCCAGCAGGCGGGGGGACAGCGACCGTTCACCCCTCCACTTT.

The chain carries TRBV20-1 and TRBJ1-5; a weak D match, TRBD1 (6 bases). Germline CDR1 and CDR2: DFQATT and SNEGSKA (reference sequence). Trimming took 5 bases from V and 1 from J, leaving 15 bases between them. The CDR3 spans 15 residues. The CDR3 here is CSAGPGHQSNQPQHF. CDR3 DNA: TGCAGTGCTGGACCGGGACACCAGAGCAATCAGCCCCAGCATTTT.

This clonotype was recorded at least ten times. The V gene is TRBV12-3 or TRBV12-4, the J gene TRBJ2-1; D may be TRBD1 or TRBD2 (6 bases each). This CDR3 region has 15 residues. V was shortened by 3 bases and J by 8 bases, with 17 bases between the two germline ends. For the CDR3, the DNA is TGTGCCAGCAGTTTTAGTGGGGGGCTGGAGGATGAGCAGTTCTTC. Its protein is CASSFSGGLEDEQFF.

V is TRBV12-3 or TRBV12-4 and J is TRBJ1-3; TRBD1 might be the D (5 bases). The V end lost 4 bases, the J end lost 2 bases, and 12 bases lay between the germline ends. CDR3 length equals 15 residues. The CDR3 region is CASSSSLTAGNTIYF. The CDR3 bases are TGTGCCAGCAGTTCCTCGTTGACAGCTGGAAACACCATATATTTT.

The chain recombines TRBV7-9 with TRBJ2-7; 9 nucleotides agree with TRBD2. The V and J ends lost 5 bases and 3 bases, in that order; junction bases with no gene match: 14. CDR3 length: 17 residues. Germline CDR1 reads SEHNR; CDR2 reads FQNEAQ (reference sequence). The CDR3 loop is CASSPEVWAGGHYEQYF. As DNA, the CDR3 is TGTGCCAGCAGCCCCGAAGTCTGGGCGGGGGGGCACTACGAGCAGTACTTC.

Only a few counts were recorded for this clonotype. The rearrangement links TRBV5-1 to TRBJ2-3; TRBD1 or TRBD2 may be the D gene (6 bases each). The germline CDR1 and CDR2 sequences are SGHRS and YFSETQ. Trimming removed 1 base from V and 3 bases from J, with 15 bases in between. The CDR3 contains 16 residues. The CDR3 here is CASSLHPGAATDTQYF. The DNA for the CDR3 is TGCGCCAGCAGCTTGCATCCGGGGGCCGCGACAGATACGCAGTATTTT.

With respect to this clonotype: The conserved final phenylalanine or tryptophan is absent from the CDR3, which likely points to a read error. In DNA form, the CDR3 reads TGTGCCAGCAGCCCCCGACAGGGGAGCTATGGCTACACCTCC. This gives the protein CASSPRQGSYGYTS. J is TRBJ1-2 and V is TRBV3-1; 8 bases align to TRBD1. Germline assignment: CDR1 LGHDT and CDR2 YNNKEL (reference sequence). The CDR3 extends over 14 amino acids. V shed 4 bases and J 4 bases; nucleotides not matched to a gene: 5.

The V gene is TRBV20-1, the J gene TRBJ2-1; unclear D gene. In germline, CDR1 is DFQATT, CDR2 SNEGSKA (reference sequence). The CDR3 runs to 15 residues. Trimming cost V 3 bases and J 4 bases, with 16 bases left between them. The CDR3 bases are TGCAGTGCTAGTCTCGTCCTCAGGCCTTACAATGAGCAGTTCTTC. This sequence encodes CSASLVLRPYNEQFF.

There are a few counts of this clonotype. This chain joins TRBV4-1 and TRBJ2-1; TRBD2 aligns across 7 bases. V was pared by 6 bases and J by 5 bases, with 4 bases of the junction left unmatched. This CDR3 comprises 13 residues. In germline, CDR1 is MGHRA, CDR2 YSYEKL. DNA for the CDR3: TGCGCCAGCAGAGGGACTACACACAATGAGCAGTTCTTC. This gives the protein CASRGTTHNEQFF.

The chain couples TRBV2 to TRBJ1-6; D may be TRBD1 (6 bases). Germline V CDR1 and CDR2: SNHLY, FYNNEI. V lost 8 bases to trimming and J lost 0 bases, with 14 bases between them. The CDR3 sequence is 16 residues long. The CDR3 sequence: CASVMDSSSYNSPLHF. The DNA of the CDR3 is TGTGCCAGCGTGATGGACAGCAGCTCCTATAATTCACCCCTCCACTTT.

This clonotype was seen repeatedly, ten times or more. The CDR3 spells CASSQEGNRAPYEQYF. The CDR3 DNA follows: TGCGCCAGCAGCCAAGAAGGCAACAGGGCTCCCTACGAGCAGTACTTC. The rearrangement links TRBV4-3 to TRBJ2-7, with D maybe TRBD1 (6 bases). Trimming cost V 0 bases and J 2 bases, with 14 bases left between them. CDR1 and CDR2 (germline): LGHNA, YSLEER. This CDR3 comprises 16 residues.

The chain is built from TRBV7-2 and TRBJ2-1; TRBD1 agrees at 10 bases. The germline CDR1 and CDR2 sequences are SGHTA and FQGNSA. This CDR3 has 16 amino acids. Trimming removed 3 bases from V and 5 bases from J; junction bases left unmatched: 7. CDR3 protein: CASSLTGGAWDNEQFF. The CDR3 bases are TGTGCCAGCAGCTTGACAGGGGGCGCTTGGGACAATGAGCAGTTCTTC. Based on the CDR3 plus reference TRBV7-2 and TRBJ2-1, the full variable domain is GAGVSQSPSNKVTEKGKDVELRCDPISGHTALYWYRQSLGQGLEFLIYFQGNSAPDKSGLPSDRFSAERTGGSVSTLTIQRTQQEDSAVYLCASSLTGGAWDNEQFFGPGTRLTVL.

This clonotype was seen a few times. The genes are TRBV3-1 and TRBJ2-7, with 9 bases aligning to TRBD1. V lost 4 bases, J lost 3 bases, and 7 bases stayed unmatched. The V gene's germline CDR1 is LGHDT and CDR2 YNNKEL (reference sequence). This CDR3 comprises 15 residues. Here the CDR3 reads CASSLRGTGSYEQYF. The CDR3 region has the DNA TGTGCCAGCAGCCTCCGGGGGACAGGGAGCTACGAGCAGTACTTC.

The V call is TRBV10-2, the J call TRBJ1-5, with D hard to call. CDR1 and CDR2 from the germline V gene are WSHSY and SAAADI. Trimming removed 6 bases from V and 0 bases from J, with 3 bases in between. This CDR3 spans 12 amino acids. The CDR3 loop is CASRASNQPQHF. Here the CDR3 DNA reads TGCGCCAGCAGAGCTAGCAATCAGCCCCAGCATTTT.

This clonotype has just a few counts. The chain joins TRBV5-6 to TRBJ2-2; possible D gene TRBD1, 5 bases. The CDR3 covers 15 residues. V was clipped by 1 base and J by 1 base, with 8 bases between them. CDR1 and CDR2 (germline): SGHDT, YYEEEE. CDR3 in DNA: TGTGCCAGCAGCTTGACAACAGGGAACACCGGGGAGCTGTTTTTT. Amino acids: CASSLTTGNTGELFF.

This clonotype was seen only a few times. This chain uses TRBV20-1 with TRBJ2-6, with no clear D. The germline gives CDR1 DFQATT, CDR2 SNEGSKA (reference sequence). The CDR3 is made up of 11 amino acids. V lost 5 bases and J 4 bases, leaving 3 bases between the germline ends. CDR3 DNA: TGCAGTGCTCACGGGGCCAACGTCCTGACTTTC. This gives the protein CSAHGANVLTF.

The chain carries TRBV2 and TRBJ2-5; 11 bases fit TRBD1. Germline V gene sequence: CDR1 SNHLY, CDR2 FYNNEI. This CDR3 contains 14 residues. With 7 bases clipped from V and 9 bases from J, the junction kept 10 bases outside the gene matches. CDR3 in amino acids: CASIIGGGQGAQYF. The CDR3 DNA reads as TGTGCCAGCATTATAGGAGGGGGACAGGGGGCCCAGTACTTC.

The table lists this clonotype with a count of one. The chain couples TRBV4-1 to TRBJ2-7; TRBD2 matches 8 bases. The CDR3 consists of 17 residues. Per germline, CDR1 MGHRA and CDR2 YSYEKL. The junction had 10 bases not matched to a gene; V was cut back by 1 base and J by 2 bases. DNA for the CDR3: TGCGCCAGCAGCCAAGTACCTCTAGCGGGCCAAACCTACGAGCAGTACTTC. Residues: CASSQVPLAGQTYEQYF.

The chain has TRBV20-1 and TRBJ1-4, with TRBD1 matching over 7 bases. The CDR3 is 13 amino acids. Germline CDR1 DFQATT, CDR2 SNEGSKA (reference sequence). J was trimmed by 2 bases and V by 6 bases; bases with no gene match: 3. This CDR3 reads CSARQGTNEKLFF. In nucleotides, the CDR3 is TGCAGTGCCCGACAGGGTACTAATGAAAAACTGTTTTTT.

This clonotype was recorded a few times. V and J are TRBV5-1 and TRBJ2-1, with 9 bases lining up with TRBD2. The germline gives CDR1 SGHRS, CDR2 YFSETQ. After removal of 0 bases from V and 15 bases from J, the junction contained 7 bases not matched to a gene. The CDR3 totals 13 residues. CDR3 sequence (DNA): TGCGCCAGCAGCTTGGGCCAGCGGGGGGTGTTGTTCTTC. Protein: CASSLGQRGVLFF.

This chain's CDR3 is CASSQEIGDTQYF. In DNA form, the CDR3 reads TGCGCCAGCAGCCAAGAAATTGGAGATACGCAGTATTTT. The chain employs TRBV4-3 and TRBJ2-3; no clear D gene. The V and J ends lost 0 bases and 5 bases respectively, with 6 bases between them. The germline gives CDR1 LGHNA, CDR2 YSLEER. This CDR3 contains 13 residues.

About this clonotype: A much larger clone is a single base away; this may be a read error. No conserved phenylalanine or tryptophan ends this CDR3, so it is likely a read error. The chain combines TRBV20-1 with TRBJ2-3; 7 nucleotides agree with TRBD1. V was pared by 6 bases and J by 1 base, with 7 bases of the junction left unmatched. The CDR3 spans 14 residues. In germline, CDR1 is DFQATT, CDR2 SNEGSKA (reference sequence). CDR3 nucleotides: TGCAGTGCAAGAAGACAGGGAGGCACAGATACGCAGTATGTT. This sequence encodes CSARRQGGTDTQYV.

This clonotype appeared a few times. The chain carries TRBV7-2 and TRBJ2-5; possibly TRBD2 for D (6 bases). Germline V gene lookup returns CDR1 SGHTA and CDR2 FQGNSA. Trimming removed 2 bases from V and 3 bases from J, with 13 bases in between. CDR3 length equals 15 residues. CDR3 sequence (DNA): TGTGCCAGCAGCTTACTAACGGGAGTAAAAGAGACCCAGTACTTC. Its protein is CASSLLTGVKETQYF.

This chain joins TRBV30 and TRBJ2-1; D assignment may be TRBD1 or TRBD2 (5 bases each). Deletions cut 3 bases from V and 6 bases from J, with 9 bases between. This CDR3 is built from 12 residues. Germline lookup yields CDR1 GTSNPN and CDR2 SVGIG (reference sequence). The CDR3 bases are TGTGCCTGGAGCGGGACCACCAATGAGCAGTTCTTC. This encodes CAWSGTTNEQFF.

The V and J genes are TRBV7-2 and TRBJ2-5; D is unresolved. V lost 4 bases to trimming and J lost 2 bases, with 20 bases between them. CDR3 length: 17 residues. Germline assignment: CDR1 SGHTA and CDR2 FQGNSA. The CDR3 bases are TGTGCCAGCAGCTCCCCTTACCGCGGCCGGAAGCAAGAGACCCAGTACTTC. Translating it yields CASSSPYRGRKQETQYF.

Many counts were recorded for this clonotype. The gene calls are TRBV7-2 and TRBJ2-3, with D unresolved. Germline lookup yields CDR1 SGHTA and CDR2 FQGNSA. Trimming cost V 1 base and J 2 bases, with 13 bases left between them. The length of the CDR3 is 16 residues. In DNA, the CDR3 is TGTGCCAGCAGCTTAGGGATGGTGGGTTACACAGATACGCAGTATTTT. Its translation: CASSLGMVGYTDTQYF.

This clonotype has only a few counts. The chain couples TRBV3-1 to TRBJ2-7; the D gene is possibly TRBD2 (6 bases). The V gene's germline CDR1 is LGHDT and CDR2 YNNKEL (reference sequence). The CDR3 runs 11 residues. The V end lost 6 bases, the J end lost 7 bases, and 10 bases lay between the germline ends. The CDR3 sequence: CASSGAGEQYF. CDR3 sequence (DNA): TGTGCCAGCAGTGGTGCGGGGGAGCAGTACTTC.